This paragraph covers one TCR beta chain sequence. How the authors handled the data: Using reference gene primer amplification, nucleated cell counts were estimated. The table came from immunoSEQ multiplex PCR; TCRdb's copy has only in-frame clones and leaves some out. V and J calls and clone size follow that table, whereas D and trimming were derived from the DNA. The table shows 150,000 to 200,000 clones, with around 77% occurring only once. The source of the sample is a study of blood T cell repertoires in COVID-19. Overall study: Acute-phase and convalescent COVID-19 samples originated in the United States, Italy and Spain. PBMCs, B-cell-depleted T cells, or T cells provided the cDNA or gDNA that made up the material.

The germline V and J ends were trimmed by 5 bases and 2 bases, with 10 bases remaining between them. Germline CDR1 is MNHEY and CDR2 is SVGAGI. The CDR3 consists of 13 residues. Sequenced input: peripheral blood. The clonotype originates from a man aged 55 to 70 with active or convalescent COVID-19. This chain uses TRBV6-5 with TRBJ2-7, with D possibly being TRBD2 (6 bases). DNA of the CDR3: TGTGCCAGCAGTCTCCGGACTACCTACGAGCAGTACTTC. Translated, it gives CASSLRTTYEQYF.